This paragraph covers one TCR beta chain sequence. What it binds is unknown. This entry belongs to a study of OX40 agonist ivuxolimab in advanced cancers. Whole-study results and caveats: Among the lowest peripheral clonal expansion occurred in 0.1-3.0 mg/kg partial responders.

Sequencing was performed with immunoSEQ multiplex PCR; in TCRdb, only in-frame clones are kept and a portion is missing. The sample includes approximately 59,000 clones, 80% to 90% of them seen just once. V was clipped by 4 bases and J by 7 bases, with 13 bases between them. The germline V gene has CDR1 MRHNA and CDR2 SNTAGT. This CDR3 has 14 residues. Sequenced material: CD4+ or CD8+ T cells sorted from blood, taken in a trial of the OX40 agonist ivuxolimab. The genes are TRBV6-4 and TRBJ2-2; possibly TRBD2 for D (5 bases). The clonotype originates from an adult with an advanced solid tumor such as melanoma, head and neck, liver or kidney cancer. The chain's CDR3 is CASSGSHGIGELFF. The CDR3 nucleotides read TGTGCCAGCAGTGGGTCCCACGGGATCGGGGAGCTGTTTTTT.